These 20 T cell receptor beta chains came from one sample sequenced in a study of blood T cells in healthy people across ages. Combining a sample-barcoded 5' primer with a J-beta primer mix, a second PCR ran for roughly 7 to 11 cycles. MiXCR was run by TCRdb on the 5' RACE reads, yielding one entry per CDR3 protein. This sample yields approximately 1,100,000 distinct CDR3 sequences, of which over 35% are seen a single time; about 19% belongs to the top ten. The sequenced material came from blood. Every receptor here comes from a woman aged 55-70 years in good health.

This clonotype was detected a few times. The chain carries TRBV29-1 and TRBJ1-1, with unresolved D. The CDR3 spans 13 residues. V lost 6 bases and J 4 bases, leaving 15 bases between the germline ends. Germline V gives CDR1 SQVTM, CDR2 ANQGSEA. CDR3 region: CSVMRVRGTEAFF. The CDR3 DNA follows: TGCAGCGTCATGCGGGTCCGCGGCACTGAAGCTTTCTTT.

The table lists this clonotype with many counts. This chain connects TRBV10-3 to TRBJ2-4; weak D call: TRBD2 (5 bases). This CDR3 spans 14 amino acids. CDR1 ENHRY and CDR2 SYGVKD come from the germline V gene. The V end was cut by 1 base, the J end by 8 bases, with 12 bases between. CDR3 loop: CAISELGGLDIQYF. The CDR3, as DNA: TGTGCCATCAGTGAGTTGGGCGGGCTGGACATTCAGTACTTC.

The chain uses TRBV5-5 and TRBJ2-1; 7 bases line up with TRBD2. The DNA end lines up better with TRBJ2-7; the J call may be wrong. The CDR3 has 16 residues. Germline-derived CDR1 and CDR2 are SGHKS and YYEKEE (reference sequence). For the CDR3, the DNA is TGTGCCAGCAGCAGACCTTCTGGCGGGAGTGTTTATGAGCAGTACTTC. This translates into CASSRPSGGSVYEQYF.

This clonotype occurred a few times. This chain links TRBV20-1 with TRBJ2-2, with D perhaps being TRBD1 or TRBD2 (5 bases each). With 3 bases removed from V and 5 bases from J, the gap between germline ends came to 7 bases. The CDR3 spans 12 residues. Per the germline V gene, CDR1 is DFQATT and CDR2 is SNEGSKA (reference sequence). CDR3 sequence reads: CSARRGTGELFF. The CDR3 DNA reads TGCAGTGCTAGGAGGGGAACCGGGGAGCTGTTTTTT.

The CDR3 nucleotides read TGTGCCAGCAGCCCTAGGGGTGCCCTCATGGGTGAGACCCAGTACTTC. It encodes CASSPRGALMGETQYF. The V call is TRBV7-3, the J call TRBJ2-5; the D gene is possibly TRBD1 (5 bases). The CDR3 runs to 16 residues. Trimming shortened V by 5 bases and J by 5 bases, and 21 bases separated the two germline ends. Per the germline V gene, CDR1 is SGHTA and CDR2 is FQGTGA.

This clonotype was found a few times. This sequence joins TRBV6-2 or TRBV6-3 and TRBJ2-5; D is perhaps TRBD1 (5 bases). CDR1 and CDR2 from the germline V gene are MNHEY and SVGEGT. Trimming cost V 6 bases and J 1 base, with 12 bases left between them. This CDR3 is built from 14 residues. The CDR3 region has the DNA TGTGCCAGCAGCCATGGACACATCCAAGAGACCCAGTACTTC. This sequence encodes CASSHGHIQETQYF.

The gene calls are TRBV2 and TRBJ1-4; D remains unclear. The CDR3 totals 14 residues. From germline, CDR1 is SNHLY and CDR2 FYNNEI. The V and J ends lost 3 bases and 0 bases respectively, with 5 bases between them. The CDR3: CASSDRSTNEKLFF. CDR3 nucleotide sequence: TGTGCCAGCAGTGACAGATCAACTAATGAAAAACTGTTTTTT.

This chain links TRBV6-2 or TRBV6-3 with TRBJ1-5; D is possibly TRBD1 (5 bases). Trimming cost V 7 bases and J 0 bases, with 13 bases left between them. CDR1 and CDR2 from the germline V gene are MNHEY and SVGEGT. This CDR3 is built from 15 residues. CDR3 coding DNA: TGTGCCAGCACCTCCTGGGACGGTAGCAATCAGCCCCAGCATTTT. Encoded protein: CASTSWDGSNQPQHF.

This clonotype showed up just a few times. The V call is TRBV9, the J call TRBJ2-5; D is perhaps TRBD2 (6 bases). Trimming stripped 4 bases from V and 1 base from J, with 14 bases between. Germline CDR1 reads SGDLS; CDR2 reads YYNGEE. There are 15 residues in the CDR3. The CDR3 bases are TGTGCCAGCAGCAAAATGCCGGGACTCCAAGAGACCCAGTACTTC. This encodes CASSKMPGLQETQYF.

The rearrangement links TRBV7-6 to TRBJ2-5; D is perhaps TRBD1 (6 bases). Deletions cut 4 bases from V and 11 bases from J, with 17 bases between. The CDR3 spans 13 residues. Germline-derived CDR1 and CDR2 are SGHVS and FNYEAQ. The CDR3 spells CASSSRQVGEQYF. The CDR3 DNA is TGTGCCAGCAGCTCGAGACAGGTTGGGGAGCAGTACTTC.

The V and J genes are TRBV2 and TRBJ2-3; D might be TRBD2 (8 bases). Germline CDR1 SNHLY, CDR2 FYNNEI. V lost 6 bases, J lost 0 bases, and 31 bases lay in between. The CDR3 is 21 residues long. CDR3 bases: TGTGCCAGCAGACGAGATAAGGGAGCGGGGGACAGTACCCTCAGCACAGATACGCAGTATTTT. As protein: CASRRDKGAGDSTLSTDTQYF.

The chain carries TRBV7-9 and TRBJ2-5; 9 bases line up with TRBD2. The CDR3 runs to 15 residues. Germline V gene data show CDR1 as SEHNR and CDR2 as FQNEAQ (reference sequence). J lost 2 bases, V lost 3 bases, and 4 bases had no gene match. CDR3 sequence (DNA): TGTGCCAGCAGCTTGGCTAGCGGGGCGCAAGAGACCCAGTACTTC. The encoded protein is CASSLASGAQETQYF.

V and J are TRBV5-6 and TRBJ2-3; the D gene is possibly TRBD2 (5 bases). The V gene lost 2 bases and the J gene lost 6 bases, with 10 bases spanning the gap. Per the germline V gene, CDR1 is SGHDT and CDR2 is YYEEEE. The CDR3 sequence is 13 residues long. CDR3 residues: CASSLRRSDTQYF. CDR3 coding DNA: TGTGCCAGCAGCTTAAGGAGGTCGGATACGCAGTATTTT.

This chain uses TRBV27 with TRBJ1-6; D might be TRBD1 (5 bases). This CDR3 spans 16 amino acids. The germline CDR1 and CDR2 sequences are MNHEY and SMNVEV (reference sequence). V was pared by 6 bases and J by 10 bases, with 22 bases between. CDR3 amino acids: CASSYGTLEWGSPLHF. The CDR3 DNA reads TGTGCCAGCAGCTACGGGACTCTCGAGTGGGGGTCACCCCTCCACTTT.

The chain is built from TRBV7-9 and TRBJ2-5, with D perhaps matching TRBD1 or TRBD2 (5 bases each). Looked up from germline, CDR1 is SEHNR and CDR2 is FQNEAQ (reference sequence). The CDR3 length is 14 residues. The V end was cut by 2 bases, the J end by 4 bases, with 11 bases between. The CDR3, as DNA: TGTGCCAGCAGCTTAATCCGGGACCTAGAGACCCAGTACTTC. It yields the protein CASSLIRDLETQYF.

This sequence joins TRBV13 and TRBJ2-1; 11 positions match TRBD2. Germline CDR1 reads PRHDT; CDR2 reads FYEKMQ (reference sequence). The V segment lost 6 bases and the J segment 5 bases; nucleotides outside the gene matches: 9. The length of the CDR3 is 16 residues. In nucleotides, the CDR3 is TGTGCCAGCAGACACGCACTAGCGGGAGCTAACAATGAGCAGTTCTTC. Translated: CASRHALAGANNEQFF.

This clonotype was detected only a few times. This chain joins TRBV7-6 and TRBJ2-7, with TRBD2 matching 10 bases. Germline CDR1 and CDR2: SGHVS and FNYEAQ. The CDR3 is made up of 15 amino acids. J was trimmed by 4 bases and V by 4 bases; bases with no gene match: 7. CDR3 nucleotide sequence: TGTGCCAGCAGCTCGCAACTAGCGGGGTTGTACGAGCAGTACTTC. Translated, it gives CASSSQLAGLYEQYF.

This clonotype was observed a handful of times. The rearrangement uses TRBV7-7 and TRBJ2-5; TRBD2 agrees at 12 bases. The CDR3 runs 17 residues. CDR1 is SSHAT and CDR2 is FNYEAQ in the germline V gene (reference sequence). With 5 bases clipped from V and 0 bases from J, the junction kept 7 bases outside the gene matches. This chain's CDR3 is CASSRWTSGIYQETQYF. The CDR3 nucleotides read TGTGCCAGCAGCCGGTGGACTAGCGGGATCTACCAAGAGACCCAGTACTTC.

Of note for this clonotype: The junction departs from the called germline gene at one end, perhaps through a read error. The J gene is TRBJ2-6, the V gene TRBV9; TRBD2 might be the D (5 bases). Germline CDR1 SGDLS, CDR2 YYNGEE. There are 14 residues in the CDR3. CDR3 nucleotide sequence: TGTGCCAGCAGCGGTCCCCTGGAGGCCAACGCCCTGACTTTC. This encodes CASSGPLEANALTF.

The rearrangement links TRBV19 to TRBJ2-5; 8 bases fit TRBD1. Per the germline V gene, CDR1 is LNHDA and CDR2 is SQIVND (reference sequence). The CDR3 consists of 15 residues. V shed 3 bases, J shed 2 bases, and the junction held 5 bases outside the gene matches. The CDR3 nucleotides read TGTGCCAGTAGTATCAGGACAGGGCCACAAGAGACCCAGTACTTC. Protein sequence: CASSIRTGPQETQYF.